This entry lists 7 T cell receptor beta chains sequenced from one sample in a study of CD8 T cell repertoires and HIV-1 epitope variants. Antigen specificity for these receptors is unknown. Produced via immunoSEQ multiplex PCR; TCRdb's table is partial and in-frame only. The sample has several thousand clones; less than 75% are singletons. Sequenced: cultured CD8+ T cells derived from PBMCs. These receptors were obtained from a male donor with HIV.

This clone was counted only a few times. The genes are TRBV19 and TRBJ2-1; possible D gene TRBD2, 6 bases. This CDR3 comprises 14 residues. Germline-derived CDR1 and CDR2 are LNHDA and SQIVND (reference sequence). V was cut by 1 base and J by 3 bases, with 7 bases left in between. This CDR3 is CASSIVGGYNEQFF. CDR3 bases: TGTGCCAGTAGTATAGTGGGGGGCTACAATGAGCAGTTCTTC.

This clone counts as medium-sized (0.01 to 0.1%). This CDR3 reads CASSLIAGGGSYNEQFF. CDR3 DNA: TGTGCCAGCAGCTTAATAGCGGGGGGTGGCTCCTACAATGAGCAGTTCTTC. The chain recombines TRBV7-9 with TRBJ2-1; 10 nucleotides agree with TRBD2. The V gene's germline CDR1 is SEHNR and CDR2 FQNEAQ (reference sequence). V trimming: 2 bases; J trimming: 0 bases; junction bases outside the gene matches: 4. This CDR3 has 17 amino acids.

The DNA for the CDR3 is TGTGCCAGCACCACTTGGGACAGATACGAGCAGTACTTC. Translated: CASTTWDRYEQYF. This chain uses TRBV7-9 with TRBJ2-7; 7 positions match TRBD1. CDR3 size: 13 residues. Germline lookup yields CDR1 SEHNR and CDR2 FQNEAQ (reference sequence). V was pared by 7 bases and J by 4 bases, with 7 bases of the junction left unmatched.

V is TRBV5-1 and J is TRBJ2-2; tentatively, D is TRBD1 (6 bases). V shed 4 bases and J shed 6 bases, with 13 bases lying between them. The CDR3 runs 14 residues. Germline assignment: CDR1 SGHRS and CDR2 YFSETQ. The CDR3 DNA reads as TGCGCCAGCAGCACCCAACAGGGCCCCGGGGAGCTGTTTTTT. This translates into CASSTQQGPGELFF.

This chain uses TRBV6-6 with TRBJ2-7; D possibly matches TRBD1 or TRBD2 (7 bases each). Looked up from germline, CDR1 is MNHNY and CDR2 is SVGAGI (reference sequence). V gave up 7 bases and J gave up 7 bases, with 17 bases separating them. There are 13 residues in the CDR3. The CDR3, as DNA: TGTGCCAGCACCTCGACAGGGAGGGTGGAGCAGTACTTC. Translating it yields CASTSTGRVEQYF.

This chain connects TRBV5-6 to TRBJ2-3; D possibly corresponds to TRBD2 (6 bases). The CDR3 consists of 13 residues. CDR1 SGHDT and CDR2 YYEEEE come from the germline V gene. Trimming stripped 4 bases from V and 2 bases from J, with 8 bases between. CDR3 in amino acids: CASSRDFTDTQYF. The CDR3 nucleotides are TGTGCCAGCAGCAGGGACTTCACAGATACGCAGTATTTT.

The chain employs TRBV25-1 and TRBJ2-5, with D perhaps assigned TRBD1 or TRBD2 (5 bases each). CDR3 length equals 15 residues. Germline V lookup: CDR1 MGHDK, CDR2 SYGVNS. V lost 7 bases and J 5 bases, leaving 20 bases between the germline ends. CDR3: CASKYFGDPGETQYF. CDR3 bases: TGTGCCAGCAAGTACTTCGGGGACCCCGGGGAGACCCAGTACTTC. The variable domain in full, completed from reference TRBV25-1 and TRBJ2-5, reads EADIYQTPRYLVIGTGKKITLECSQTMGHDKMYWYQQDPGMELHLIHYSYGVNSTEKGDLSSESTVSRIRTEHFPLTLESARPSHTSQYLCASKYFGDPGETQYFGPGTRLLVL.